A selection of T cell receptor beta chains follows, all from one sample in a study of cytotoxic CD8 clonotypes in ibrutinib-treated CLL. Assay: immunoSEQ multiplex PCR; the TCRdb copy retains only in-frame clones and omits some. Counted here are over 250,000 clones, around 77% occurring once; the ten biggest clones make up about 5.3%. This specimen consisted of PBMCs, obtained at disease progression, from a patient treated with ibrutinib. The source of these receptors is a human donor with chronic lymphocytic leukemia. Each CDR3 is given with its conserved first and last residue. Fields, in order: J gene, D gene, clone size, V gene, CDR3 DNA, CDR3 protein. D genes are given only for firm matches. Some rows mark clone size as missing; the rest say once, few, many or name a class of expanded clone.

J: TRBJ1-1
D: -
size: once
V: TRBV19
DNA: TGTGCCAGTAGTATCCAGGTGGGAAGGGACACTGAAGCTTTCTTT
CDR3: CASSIQVGRDTEAFF

J: TRBJ2-7
D: TRBD2
size: -
V: TRBV5-1
DNA: TGCGCCAGCAGCAAGGGACTAGCGGGAGTATCATACGAGCAGTACTTC
CDR3: CASSKGLAGVSYEQYF

J: TRBJ2-5
D: TRBD2
size: -
V: TRBV6-6
DNA: TGTGCCAGCAGGCGGGGGGGTTCAGGAGAGACCCAGTACTTC
CDR3: CASRRGGSGETQYF

J: TRBJ2-1
D: -
size: -
V: TRBV7-9
DNA: TGTGCCAGCAGTCAAAGAGGGTACAATGAGCAGTTCTTC
CDR3: CASSQRGYNEQFF

J: TRBJ2-3
D: -
size: -
V: TRBV7-3
DNA: TGTGCCAGCAGGCTCACCGGGACGCGAAGGGATACGCAGTATTTT
CDR3: CASRLTGTRRDTQYF

J: TRBJ2-3
D: -
size: -
V: TRBV6-5
DNA: TGTGCCAGCAGTTACTCCAATCTAGCCAGGACGCAGTATTTT
CDR3: CASSYSNLARTQYF

J: TRBJ2-2
D: -
size: -
V: TRBV6-1
DNA: TGTGCCAGCAGTGAAGCGGGACACACCGGGGAGCTGTTTTTT
CDR3: CASSEAGHTGELFF

J: TRBJ2-7
D: -
size: -
V: TRBV19
DNA: TGTGCCAGTAGTATGGGGCTAGCTTACGAGCAGTACTTC
CDR3: CASSMGLAYEQYF

J: TRBJ2-7
D: TRBD1
size: -
V: TRBV2
DNA: TGTGCCACCGGGACAGGCTTTTACGAGCAGTACTTC
CDR3: CATGTGFYEQYF

J: TRBJ1-6
D: -
size: -
V: TRBV19
DNA: TGTGCCAGTAGTCGTGTTCCAGGGAGTCATAATTCACCCCTCCACTTT
CDR3: CASSRVPGSHNSPLHF

J: TRBJ2-7
D: TRBD2
size: -
V: TRBV4-1
DNA: TGCGCCAGCAGCACGCGACTAGCAGGCTACGAGCAGTACTTC
CDR3: CASSTRLAGYEQYF

J: TRBJ1-1
D: TRBD1
size: once
V: TRBV7-9
DNA: TGTGCCAGCAGCCGGGACAGGGGGCATCAGGCTGAAGCTTTCTTT
CDR3: CASSRDRGHQAEAFF

J: TRBJ1-2
D: -
size: -
V: TRBV5-1
DNA: TGCGCCAGCAGAGGAAACCAGGGGCACCGCCCCTATGGCTACACCTTC
CDR3: CASRGNQGHRPYGYTF

J: TRBJ2-5
D: -
size: few
V: TRBV2
DNA: TGTGCCAGCATGCAGGGTGTGGGGGAGACCCAGTACTTC
CDR3: CASMQGVGETQYF

J: TRBJ2-1
D: TRBD2
size: -
V: TRBV5-6
DNA: TGTGCCAGCAGCTCACTAGCGGGGAGATACAATGAGCAGTTCTTC
CDR3: CASSSLAGRYNEQFF

J: TRBJ2-7
D: -
size: -
V: TRBV21-1
DNA: TGTGCCAGCAGCCCTCTGGGGCTAGCGGGGCTCGGCTACGAGCAGTACTTC
CDR3: CASSPLGLAGLGYEQYF

J: TRBJ1-1
D: TRBD1
size: -
V: TRBV6-1
DNA: TGTGCCAGCAGTACCCGACAGGGGGCGAACACTGAAGCTTTCTTT
CDR3: CASSTRQGANTEAFF